This passage covers 12 T cell receptor beta chains from one sample sequenced in a study of T cell responses to AZD1222 COVID-19 vaccine. Sequenced by immunoSEQ multiplex PCR; TCRdb stores in-frame clones only, minus some. The sample records some 170,000 clones, more than 80% being singletons. The sample consisted of peripheral blood, taken 28 days after the second dose of the MenACWY control vaccine. These receptor sequences come from an adult who received the MenACWY meningococcal vaccine as a control.

The V call is TRBV28, the J call TRBJ2-7; perhaps D is TRBD1 or TRBD2 (5 bases each). Trimming left V 3 bases short and J 6 bases short, with 18 bases between. This CDR3 has 15 residues. Germline V gene data show CDR1 as MDHEN and CDR2 as SYDVKM. CDR3: CASSLGRTGPPEQYF. DNA for the CDR3: TGTGCCAGCAGTTTGGGACGGACTGGCCCTCCCGAGCAGTACTTC.

Only one count was recorded for this clone. V gene TRBV15 combines with J gene TRBJ1-2; D unresolved. The ends were cut back, 0 bases at V and 4 bases at J, with 12 bases in the middle. The CDR3 loop spans 15 amino acids. Germline V gives CDR1 LNHNV, CDR2 YYDKDF (reference sequence). CDR3 residues: CATSRDPTDGYGYTF. CDR3 nucleotide sequence: TGTGCCACCAGCAGAGATCCAACGGACGGCTATGGCTACACCTTC.

The chain employs TRBV11-2 and TRBJ1-3; D is uncertain. The germline V and J ends were trimmed by 0 bases and 1 base, with 7 bases remaining between them. CDR1 and CDR2 (germline): SGHAT, FQNNGV. This CDR3 has 15 residues. CDR3 bases: TGTGCCAGCAGCTTAGAAAGGGTATCTGGAAACACCATATATTTT. It specifies CASSLERVSGNTIYF.

V is TRBV28 and J is TRBJ1-5; D call uncertain. CDR1 and CDR2 (germline): MDHEN, SYDVKM. V was shortened by 7 bases and J by 6 bases, with 16 bases between the two germline ends. This CDR3 spans 14 amino acids. The CDR3 sequence: CASIEQTSRQPQHF. In nucleotides, the CDR3 is TGTGCCAGCATCGAACAGACGTCCCGTCAGCCCCAGCATTTT.

V gene TRBV10-1 combines with J gene TRBJ2-3; D is possibly TRBD1 or TRBD2 (6 bases each). The CDR3 sequence is 15 residues long. Germline V lookup: CDR1 WNHNN, CDR2 SYGVQD (reference sequence). V was pared by 3 bases and J by 4 bases, with 14 bases between. The DNA for the CDR3 is TGCGCCAGCAGTGACCCGGGGGCGTCGGCAGATACGCAGTATTTT. It specifies CASSDPGASADTQYF.

This sequence joins TRBV6-2 or TRBV6-3 and TRBJ2-7; weak D call: TRBD2 (5 bases). The V end was cut by 3 bases, the J end by 0 bases, with 9 bases between. CDR1 is MNHEY, CDR2 SVGEGT, per germline. This CDR3 has 14 amino acids. The CDR3 coding sequence is TGTGCCAGCAGTTATGAGGGTAGCTCCTACGAGCAGTACTTC. Encoded protein: CASSYEGSSYEQYF.

CDR3: CASSLGLTGDTQYF. The CDR3 DNA sequence: TGTGCCAGCAGCTTAGGGCTAACTGGAGATACGCAGTATTTT. The chain has TRBV7-9 and TRBJ2-3; the D is unclear. There are 14 residues in the CDR3. Trimming took off 1 base at V and 5 bases at J, with 10 bases between the two ends. The germline V gene has CDR1 SEHNR and CDR2 FQNEAQ (reference sequence).

To note about this clone: The same CDR3 can be traced to other DNA sequences in this sample. This sequence joins TRBV28 and TRBJ1-2; 9 positions match TRBD1. Trimming removed 6 bases from V and 2 bases from J; junction bases left unmatched: 4. The germline CDR1 and CDR2 sequences are MDHEN and SYDVKM. The CDR3 totals 14 residues. DNA for the CDR3: TGTGCCAGCAGACAGACAGGGGGAAACTATGGCTACACCTTC. It specifies CASRQTGGNYGYTF.

J is TRBJ2-7 and V is TRBV7-2; 7 bases agree with TRBD1. This CDR3 has 16 residues. Germline lookup yields CDR1 SGHTA and CDR2 FQGNSA. Losses at the gene ends were 3 bases for V and 6 bases for J; bases not matched to a gene: 14. The DNA of the CDR3 is TGTGCCAGCAGCTTCCTAGGGGGCGCCTCCGGGATCGAGCAGTACTTC. Its translation: CASSFLGGASGIEQYF.

This chain joins TRBV7-2 and TRBJ1-3; D uncertain. Germline V lookup: CDR1 SGHTA, CDR2 FQGNSA. V lost 5 bases and J 0 bases, leaving 14 bases between the germline ends. CDR3 length equals 16 residues. CDR3 DNA: TGTGCCAGCAGCACCCGCCTTACACCCTCTGGAAACACCATATATTTT. This codes for CASSTRLTPSGNTIYF.

The chain employs TRBV6-2 or TRBV6-3 and TRBJ1-2, with TRBD1 as a possible D gene (5 bases). V was shortened by 2 bases and J by 3 bases, with 22 bases between the two germline ends. Germline V gene sequence: CDR1 MNHEY, CDR2 SVGEGT. The CDR3 covers 18 residues. The chain's CDR3 is CASSYVVRATPSDYGYTF. The DNA of the CDR3 is TGTGCCAGCAGTTACGTGGTCAGGGCGACCCCTTCAGACTATGGCTACACCTTC.

This chain joins TRBV6-4 and TRBJ1-1; TRBD1 matches 8 bases. The CDR3 sequence is 15 residues long. The J segment lost 4 bases and the V segment lost 6 bases, leaving 10 bases of the junction unmatched. Germline assignment: CDR1 MRHNA and CDR2 SNTAGT. CDR3 sequence reads: CASRPQGAKGTEAFF. CDR3 nucleotides: TGTGCCAGCAGGCCCCAGGGGGCTAAGGGCACTGAAGCTTTCTTT.